This T cell receptor (beta chain) was found in a study of breast tumors, draining lymph nodes, adjacent tissues. Study-level findings and limits: Tumor T cell lymph node origin was a supported hypothesis, not proven.

V was pared by 4 bases and J by 2 bases, with 9 bases between. CDR1 and CDR2 (germline): SNHLY, FYNNEI. The CDR3 sequence is 13 residues long. Breast cancer patients provided tissue from their axillary draining lymph nodes. In its sample, this clonotype was seen many times. Its antigen is unknown. Using its own MiXCR run on the multiplex PCR reads, TCRdb lists one record per CDR3 protein. The sample holds over 200,000 distinct CDR3 sequences, 32% seen once. This TCR derives from a female donor with breast cancer. Some clones in this sample may be carry-over from other donors' samples. Sequencing input: axillary lymph node tissue. The chain couples TRBV2 to TRBJ2-7; D gene ambiguous. As DNA, the CDR3 is TGTGCCAGCAGTGTCCCGCCAACCTACGAGCAGTACTTC. Translated: CASSVPPTYEQYF. Using reference TRBV2 and TRBJ2-7 for the parts outside the CDR3, the full variable domain is EPEVTQTPSHQVTQMGQEVILRCVPISNHLYFYWYRQILGQKVEFLVSFYNNEISEKSEIFDDQFSVERPDGSNFTLKIRSTKLEDSAMYFCASSVPPTYEQYFGPGTRLTVT.